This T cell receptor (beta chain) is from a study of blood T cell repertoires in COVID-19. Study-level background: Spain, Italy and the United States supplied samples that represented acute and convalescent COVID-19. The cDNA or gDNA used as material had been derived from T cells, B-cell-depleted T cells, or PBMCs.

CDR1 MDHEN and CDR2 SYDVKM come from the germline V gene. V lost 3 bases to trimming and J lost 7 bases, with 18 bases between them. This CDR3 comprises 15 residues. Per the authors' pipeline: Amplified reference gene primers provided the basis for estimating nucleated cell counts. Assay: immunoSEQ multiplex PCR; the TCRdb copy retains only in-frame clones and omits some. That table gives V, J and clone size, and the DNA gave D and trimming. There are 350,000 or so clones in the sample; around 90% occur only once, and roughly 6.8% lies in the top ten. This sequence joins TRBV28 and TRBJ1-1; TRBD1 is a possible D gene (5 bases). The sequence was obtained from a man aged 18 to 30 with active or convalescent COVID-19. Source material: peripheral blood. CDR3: CASSFSFREGLEAFF. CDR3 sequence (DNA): TGTGCCAGCAGTTTCAGTTTCAGGGAAGGGCTTGAAGCTTTCTTT.